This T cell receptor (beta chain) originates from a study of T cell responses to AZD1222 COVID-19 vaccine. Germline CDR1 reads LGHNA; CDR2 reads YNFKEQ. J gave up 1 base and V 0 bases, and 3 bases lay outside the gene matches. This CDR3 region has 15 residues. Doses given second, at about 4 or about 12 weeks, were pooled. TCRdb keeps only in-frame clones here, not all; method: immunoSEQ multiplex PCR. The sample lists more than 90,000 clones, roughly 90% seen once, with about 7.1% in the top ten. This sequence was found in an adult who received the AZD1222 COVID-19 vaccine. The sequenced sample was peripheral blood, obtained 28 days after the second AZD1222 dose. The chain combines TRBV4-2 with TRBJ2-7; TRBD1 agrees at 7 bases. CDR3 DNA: TGTGCCAGCAGCCAAGATCCAGGGGGTTCCTACGAGCAGTACTTC. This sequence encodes CASSQDPGGSYEQYF.